The 21 T cell receptor beta chains reported below all come from one sample, sequenced in a study of regulatory T cells in long-lasting Graves disease. Time point given: newly diagnosed GD, antithyroid drugs for less than 3 months. From PBMCs, RNA was extracted and then used to make the TCR library. To make TCR beta libraries, researchers used iRepertoire HTBI primers and Arm-PCR of CDR3 regions. TCRdb re-derived calls from the multiplex PCR reads in MiXCR, one entry per CDR3 protein. The sample comprises about 440,000 distinct CDR3 sequences, 15% of which are singletons, and over 15% rests with the top ten. These data were also filed under a second study, of T cells in Graves' hyperthyroidism and ophthalmopathy.

Sequences were derived from peripheral blood mononuclear cells (PBMCs), sampled at new diagnosis, from a patient treated with antithyroid drugs. Receptors originate from a woman in her 30s with Graves disease.

This clonotype has just a few counts. The rearrangement joins TRBV10-3 to TRBJ2-7; 7 nucleotides agree with TRBD1. Germline CDR1 is ENHRY and CDR2 is SYGVKD. The V and J ends lost 11 bases and 4 bases, in that order; junction bases with no gene match: 5. The CDR3 consists of 11 residues. The CDR3 nucleotides read TGTGCCGTTGGACAGGTGTACGAGCAGTACTTC. It encodes CAVGQVYEQYF.

This clonotype was counted many times. V gene TRBV2 combines with J gene TRBJ2-1; 10 bases map to TRBD2. In germline, CDR1 is SNHLY, CDR2 FYNNEI. The V segment lost 6 bases and the J segment 3 bases; nucleotides outside the gene matches: 8. The CDR3 loop spans 16 amino acids. The CDR3 bases are TGTGCCAGCAGAGAGAGGACTAGCGGATACTACAATGAGCAGTTCTTC. Translating gives CASRERTSGYYNEQFF.

This clonotype was seen repeatedly, ten times or more. J is TRBJ1-1 and V is TRBV2, with a tentative D call TRBD1 (6 bases). CDR3 length: 14 amino acids. The germline CDR1 and CDR2 sequences are SNHLY and FYNNEI. The V gene lost 5 bases and the J gene lost 1 base, with 11 bases spanning the gap. Here the CDR3 DNA reads TGTGCCAGCAGTAAAAAGACAGGGAACACTGAAGCTTTCTTT. Residues: CASSKKTGNTEAFF.

The V and J genes are TRBV5-1 and TRBJ2-1, with TRBD2 matching over 8 bases. Germline V lookup: CDR1 SGHRS, CDR2 YFSETQ. The CDR3 is 19 residues long. With V trimmed by 1 base and J by 4 bases, 16 bases remained unmatched. The CDR3 loop is CASSLFWTSPGLEYNEQFF. For the CDR3, the DNA is TGCGCCAGCAGCTTGTTCTGGACTAGCCCTGGGTTGGAATACAATGAGCAGTTCTTC.

Comments on this clonotype: This may come from a read error, since a much larger clone is one base off. DNA for the CDR3: TGCAGCGCAGCCCTGAACAGGGGTTACGACACTGAAGCTTTCTTT. As protein: CSAALNRGYDTEAFF. J is TRBJ1-1 and V is TRBV29-1; 7 positions agree with TRBD1. Per the germline V gene, CDR1 is SQVTM and CDR2 is ANQGSEA. CDR3 length equals 15 residues. The ends lost 7 bases at V and 3 bases at J; junction bases unmatched: 14.

A remark on this clonotype: A read error may explain this, as a much larger clone is one base away. The J gene is TRBJ2-7, the V gene TRBV10-3; 9 bases are shared with TRBD1. Germline trimming cut 6 bases from V and 5 bases from J; bases unmatched to any gene: 8. The CDR3 runs to 14 residues. Germline-derived CDR1 and CDR2 are ENHRY and SYGVKD. CDR3: CAISSGTGSHEQYF. Here the CDR3 DNA reads TGTGCCATCAGCTCCGGGACAGGGTCCCACGAGCAGTACTTC.

The chain uses TRBV19 and TRBJ2-7, with D unclear. Germline V gene lookup returns CDR1 LNHDA and CDR2 SQIVND (reference sequence). The CDR3 sequence is 15 residues long. V dropped 2 bases and J dropped 6 bases, with 17 bases sitting between them. This CDR3 reads CASSIRRNPTGEQYF. CDR3 DNA sequence: TGTGCCAGTAGTATAAGACGAAACCCAACCGGCGAGCAGTACTTC.

This clonotype was counted at least ten times. A read error may account for a junction end that differs from germline. The V gene is TRBV20-1, the J gene TRBJ2-1, with TRBD2 matching over 10 bases. This CDR3 is built from 14 residues. CDR1 is DFQATT, CDR2 SNEGSKA, per germline (reference sequence). This CDR3 is CSARAGGGVYEQFF. Here the CDR3 DNA reads TGCAGTGCCAGAGCGGGAGGGGGTGTATATGAGCAGTTCTTC.

CDR3 sequence (DNA): TGTGCCAGCAGTGACGGGGGGACGCCGGGAGAAAAACTGTTTTTT. It specifies CASSDGGTPGEKLFF. The V and J genes are TRBV2 and TRBJ1-4; D is perhaps TRBD1 (5 bases). The germline CDR1 and CDR2 sequences are SNHLY and FYNNEI. The CDR3 consists of 15 residues. The V end was cut by 3 bases, the J end by 8 bases, with 16 bases between.

The V and J genes are TRBV4-1 and TRBJ2-5; TRBD2 agrees at 8 bases. The CDR3 has 13 amino acids. Trimming removed 6 bases from V and 5 bases from J; junction bases left unmatched: 5. Germline V gene sequence: CDR1 MGHRA, CDR2 YSYEKL. The CDR3 sequence is CASSIGRGETQYF. CDR3 nucleotide sequence: TGCGCCAGCAGTATCGGGAGGGGTGAGACCCAGTACTTC.

The gene calls are TRBV10-2 and TRBJ2-7; D unresolved. Germline V lookup: CDR1 WSHSY, CDR2 SAAADI. V gave up 2 bases and J gave up 0 bases, with 8 bases separating them. The CDR3 loop spans 14 amino acids. The CDR3 DNA follows: TGCGCCAGCAGTGAGAACCCAGGCTCCTACGAGCAGTACTTC. Its translation: CASSENPGSYEQYF.

J is TRBJ2-7 and V is TRBV6-1; D is possibly TRBD2 (7 bases). V was clipped by 7 bases and J by 3 bases, with 19 bases between them. Per the germline V gene, CDR1 is MNHNS and CDR2 is SASEGT. The CDR3 covers 15 residues. CDR3 coding DNA: TGTGCCAGCACTACCGGGACAACGGGGGGCTACGAGCAGTACTTC. It is translated as CASTTGTTGGYEQYF.

Ten or more counts support this clonotype. The chain recombines TRBV29-1 with TRBJ2-5; D perhaps matches TRBD2 (6 bases). V gave up 3 bases and J gave up 2 bases, with 13 bases separating them. The CDR3 length is 14 residues. Germline CDR1 and CDR2: SQVTM and ANQGSEA. For the CDR3, the DNA is TGCAGCGTTGATATGGTAGCGGCTCAAGAGACCCAGTACTTC. It is translated as CSVDMVAAQETQYF.

This clonotype was picked up a small number of times. J is TRBJ2-7 and V is TRBV5-1; D is perhaps TRBD1 (5 bases). This CDR3 region has 11 residues. Germline CDR1 and CDR2: SGHRS and YFSETQ. Trimming left V 4 bases short and J 5 bases short, with 7 bases between. The CDR3 sequence is CASSQGHEQYF. In DNA, the CDR3 is TGCGCCAGCAGCCAGGGCCACGAGCAGTACTTC.

CDR3 protein: CSAKGSITQETQYF. Written as DNA, the CDR3 is TGCAGTGCTAAGGGCAGTATTACCCAAGAGACCCAGTACTTC. The chain combines TRBV20-1 with TRBJ2-5, with no clear D. The CDR3 sequence is 14 residues long. The V gene lost 4 bases and the J gene lost 1 base, with 13 bases spanning the gap. Per the germline V gene, CDR1 is DFQATT and CDR2 is SNEGSKA (reference sequence).

This clonotype was counted ten times or more. Germline is not matched at one junction end, which may reflect a read error. The chain employs TRBV12-3 or TRBV12-4 and TRBJ2-3; a weak D match, TRBD2 (6 bases). This CDR3 spans 13 amino acids. The CDR3: CASSLGGADTQYF. The CDR3 region has the DNA TGTGCCAGCAGCTTAGGCGGGGCGGATACGCAGTATTTT.

This rearrangement joins TRBV20-1 to TRBJ2-7, with D possibly matching TRBD1 (6 bases). V was pared by 4 bases and J by 0 bases, with 7 bases between. This CDR3 contains 12 residues. CDR1 is DFQATT, CDR2 SNEGSKA, per germline (reference sequence). This CDR3 is CSATGDSYEQYF. For the CDR3, the DNA is TGCAGTGCTACAGGGGACTCCTACGAGCAGTACTTC.

The chain is built from TRBV7-9 and TRBJ1-4; perhaps TRBD1 as D (5 bases). This CDR3 is 12 amino acids long. The V end lost 5 bases, the J end lost 13 bases, and 14 bases lay between the germline ends. The germline CDR1 and CDR2 sequences are SEHNR and FQNEAQ (reference sequence). This CDR3 reads CASSHAGKGLFF. CDR3 bases: TGTGCCAGCAGCCACGCAGGGAAGGGACTGTTTTTT.

There are a few counts of this clonotype. The V call is TRBV12-3 or TRBV12-4, the J call TRBJ2-1, with TRBD2 matching over 12 bases. This CDR3 is built from 15 residues. J was trimmed by 5 bases and V by 5 bases; bases with no gene match: 4. The CDR3 loop is CASSPTSGRNNEQFF. In DNA form, the CDR3 reads TGTGCCAGCAGTCCTACTAGCGGGAGGAACAATGAGCAGTTCTTC.

The sample holds a few counts of this clonotype. The genes are TRBV6-2 or TRBV6-3 and TRBJ1-4; maybe TRBD1 (5 bases). Germline CDR1 MNHEY, CDR2 SVGEGT. The length of the CDR3 is 13 residues. Trimming took off 6 bases at V and 5 bases at J, with 10 bases between the two ends. Here the CDR3 DNA reads TGTGCCAGCAGCCCAGGGTCGAATGAAAAACTGTTTTTT. It specifies CASSPGSNEKLFF.

As for this clonotype: The likely explanation is a read error, given a far larger clone one base away. V gene TRBV4-1 combines with J gene TRBJ2-5, with a possible D match to TRBD2 (5 bases). CDR1 and CDR2 (germline): MGHRA, YSYEKL. The CDR3 length is 15 residues. V shed 3 bases and J shed 11 bases, with 22 bases lying between them. The CDR3 sequence: CASSHMGVLYNEQYF. In nucleotides, the CDR3 is TGCGCCAGCAGCCATATGGGAGTGCTCTACAATGAGCAGTACTTC.